The rows below give T cell receptor beta chains drawn from one sample of a study of T-cell memory formation after mild COVID-19. TCRdb analysed the 5' RACE reads with MiXCR anew, one entry per CDR3 protein. Among 6,800 or so distinct CDR3 sequences, 58% were seen once, and the ten largest hold about 2.5%. Sequenced sample: PBMCs or a T cell subset sorted from them (not recorded which). These receptor sequences come from an adult who had mild COVID-19 (a few samples of this study predate the infection). Cell type and time point are not known. CDR3s include the opening cysteine and the closing phenylalanine or tryptophan. The D gene is left open where the match is weak. Clone size is not always given. Where it is, it says once, few, many or a class for expanded clones.

TRBJ2-7	TRBV11-1	.	.	CASSPPGQSYEQYF	TGTGCCAGCAGCCCGCCGGGACAATCCTACGAGCAGTACTTC
TRBJ1-2	TRBV5-1	.	.	CASSLDRADYGYTF	TGCGCCAGCAGCTTGGACAGGGCCGACTATGGCTACACCTTC
TRBJ1-4	TRBV7-2	medium-sized	.	CASSLAAVDEKLFF	TGTGCCAGCAGCTTAGCCGCGGTGGATGAAAAACTGTTTTTT
TRBJ2-3	TRBV4-3	many	.	CASSQVTGLPSTDTQYF	TGCGCCAGCAGCCAAGTCACAGGGCTTCCGAGCACAGATACGCAGTATTTT
TRBJ2-4	TRBV7-9	few	.	CASSLRGAKNIQYF	TGTGCCAGCAGCTTAAGAGGGGCCAAAAACATTCAGTACTTC
TRBJ2-3	TRBV5-1	.	.	CASSFGGGDTDTQYF	TGCGCCAGCAGCTTTGGTGGGGGAGACACAGATACGCAGTATTTT
TRBJ1-2	TRBV5-6	.	TRBD1	CASKPGTGVLYGYTF	TGTGCCAGCAAACCGGGGACAGGCGTCCTCTATGGCTACACCTTC
TRBJ2-7	TRBV5-1	medium-sized	TRBD1	CASSWTGGSEQYF	TGCGCCAGCAGCTGGACAGGGGGTAGCGAGCAGTACTTC
TRBJ2-7	TRBV7-9	.	.	CASSLAGRGYEQYF	TGTGCCAGCAGCTTAGCGGGACGGGGCTACGAGCAGTACTTC
TRBJ2-4	TRBV23-1	medium-sized	.	CASREGKNIQYF	TGCGCCAGCAGGGAGGGGAAAAACATTCAGTACTTC
TRBJ2-7	TRBV12-3/TRBV12-4	.	.	CASSEIGYEQYF	TGTGCCAGCAGTGAGATCGGGTACGAGCAGTACTTC
TRBJ2-5	TRBV10-1	.	.	CASSDRSETQYF	TGCGCCAGCAGTGATAGAAGTGAGACCCAGTACTTC
TRBJ2-5	TRBV3-1	.	.	CASSPPEGTRETQYF	TGTGCCAGCAGTCCTCCCGAGGGGACCAGGGAGACCCAGTACTTC
TRBJ1-4	TRBV4-1	medium-sized	.	CASSQRVPGTNEKLFF	TGCGCCAGCAGCCAAAGGGTTCCAGGGACTAATGAAAAACTGTTTTTT
TRBJ2-1	TRBV29-1	.	TRBD2	CRVIAGGYNEQFF	TGCAGGGTCATAGCGGGGGGTTACAATGAGCAGTTCTTC
TRBJ2-3	TRBV7-3	few	.	CASSPGPATDTQYF	TGTGCCAGCAGCCCGGGTCCTGCCACAGATACGCAGTATTTT
TRBJ2-3	TRBV15	few	.	CATSRDRLGASTDTQYF	TGTGCCACCAGCAGAGATCGATTGGGGGCCTCCACAGATACGCAGTATTTT
TRBJ1-6	TRBV6-4	.	.	CASSDSSNSPLHF	TGTGCCAGCAGTGACTCAAGTAATTCACCCCTCCACTTT
TRBJ2-1	TRBV7-9	.	.	CASSPIGEQFF	TGTGCCAGCAGCCCGATCGGCGAGCAGTTCTTC
TRBJ1-1	TRBV12-3/TRBV12-4	.	.	CASSPPFEGDTEAFF	TGTGCCAGCAGTCCACCATTCGAAGGGGACACTGAAGCTTTCTTT
TRBJ2-7	TRBV12-3/TRBV12-4	medium-sized	.	CASSFWTPYEQYF	TGTGCCAGCAGTTTTTGGACACCCTACGAGCAGTACTTC
TRBJ2-5	TRBV5-1	.	.	CASSPGAISQETQYF	TGCGCCAGCAGCCCAGGGGCTATCAGCCAAGAGACCCAGTACTTC
TRBJ2-7	TRBV7-2	.	.	CASTSTYEQYF	TGTGCCAGCACCTCGACCTACGAGCAGTACTTC
TRBJ2-1	TRBV7-8	.	TRBD2	CASSPTSGSSYNEQFF	TGTGCCAGCAGCCCCACCAGCGGGAGCTCATACAATGAGCAGTTCTTC
TRBJ2-1	TRBV15	medium-sized	TRBD1	CATSTESDRGLGQFF	TGTGCCACCAGCACCGAATCGGACAGGGGATTGGGGCAGTTCTTC
TRBJ1-1	TRBV15	medium-sized	.	CATSRDRSAEAFF	TGTGCCACCAGCAGAGATCGCAGCGCTGAAGCTTTCTTT
TRBJ2-7	TRBV6-5	.	TRBD2	CASISSGGGYYEQYF	TGTGCCAGCATATCTAGCGGGGGAGGCTACTACGAGCAGTACTTC
TRBJ2-3	TRBV5-1	.	.	CASSPGQTSTDTQYF	TGCGCCAGCAGCCCAGGACAGACTAGCACAGATACGCAGTATTTT
TRBJ2-1	TRBV7-2	.	.	CASSPVGNEQFF	TGTGCCAGCAGCCCAGTGGGGAATGAGCAGTTCTTC
TRBJ1-5	TRBV6-1	.	.	CASSEALRESNQPQHF	TGTGCCAGCAGTGAAGCGCTAAGGGAGAGCAATCAGCCCCAGCATTTT
TRBJ2-2	TRBV6-2/TRBV6-3	medium-sized	.	CASSFEAGAKNIPGELFF	TGTGCCAGCAGTTTTGAAGCTGGGGCAAAAAACATCCCCGGGGAGCTGTTTTTT
TRBJ2-3	TRBV5-8	.	.	CASSSPDRFSTDTQYF	TGTGCCAGCAGCTCCCCCGACAGATTCAGCACAGATACGCAGTATTTT
TRBJ1-2	TRBV23-1	.	.	CASSQSGPEDSLYGYTF	TGCGCCAGCAGTCAATCGGGGCCGGAGGACAGCCTCTATGGCTACACCTTC
TRBJ2-7	TRBV4-3	.	.	CASSQGVGKTSYEQYF	TGCGCCAGCAGCCAAGGGGTAGGCAAGACATCCTACGAGCAGTACTTC
TRBJ2-7	TRBV7-2	.	TRBD2	CASSLLLAGGRPYEQYF	TGTGCCAGCAGCCTCCTACTAGCGGGGGGGCGGCCCTACGAGCAGTACTTC
TRBJ2-5	TRBV5-4	medium-sized	.	CASSLGGRKETQYF	TGTGCCAGCAGCTTAGGCGGCAGAAAAGAGACCCAGTACTTC
TRBJ2-5	TRBV5-5	.	.	CASSPSWQLLQETQYF	TGTGCCAGCAGCCCGAGCTGGCAACTTTTACAAGAGACCCAGTACTTC
TRBJ2-7	TRBV7-9	.	TRBD1	CASSPRDRGYEQYF	TGTGCCAGCAGCCCACGGGACAGGGGCTACGAGCAGTACTTC
TRBJ2-5	TRBV7-9	.	.	CASSDLRGAGETQYF	TGTGCCAGCAGCGACTTGAGGGGGGCCGGGGAGACCCAGTACTTC
TRBJ1-1	TRBV7-9	once	.	CASSLGVVEAFF	TGTGCCAGCAGCTTAGGAGTTGTAGAAGCTTTCTTT
TRBJ2-3	TRBV7-3	.	TRBD2	CASSRGGAVDTQYF	TGTGCCAGCAGCCGCGGGGGGGCGGTAGATACGCAGTATTTT
TRBJ2-3	TRBV12-3/TRBV12-4	medium-sized	.	CASSSERGTDTQYF	TGTGCCAGCAGTTCAGAGCGGGGCACAGATACGCAGTATTTT
TRBJ1-1	TRBV12-3/TRBV12-4	medium-sized	.	CASSFVGGYTEAFF	TGTGCCAGCAGTTTTGTAGGGGGATACACTGAAGCTTTCTTT
TRBJ2-1	TRBV7-9	.	TRBD1	CASSDRDRAGNEQFF	TGTGCCAGCAGTGACCGGGACAGAGCCGGCAATGAGCAGTTCTTC
TRBJ2-7	TRBV6-2/TRBV6-3	medium-sized	TRBD1	CASRYETGQKSYEQYF	TGTGCCAGCAGATATGAAACGGGACAGAAATCTTACGAGCAGTACTTC
TRBJ2-4	TRBV4-1	.	.	CASSRTQGLNNIQYF	TGCGCCAGCAGCCGAACCCAGGGGCTGAACAACATTCAGTACTTC
TRBJ2-1	TRBV4-3	medium-sized	.	CASSPRGVAYNEQFF	TGCGCCAGCAGCCCGAGAGGGGTCGCCTACAATGAGCAGTTCTTC
TRBJ2-3	TRBV20-1	.	.	CSARDHLASSAGPYF	TGCAGTGCTAGAGATCACCTAGCGTCCTCAGCCGGTCCGTATTTT
TRBJ2-3	TRBV4-2	.	TRBD1	CASSPDRGQGTQYF	TGTGCCAGCAGCCCGGACAGGGGGCAGGGTACGCAGTATTTT
TRBJ1-1	TRBV6-5	medium-sized	.	CASSYRVGNTEAFF	TGTGCCAGCAGTTACAGGGTCGGGAACACTGAAGCTTTCTTT
TRBJ2-2	TRBV5-1	.	.	CASSLGSVHTGELFF	TGCGCCAGCAGCTTGGGCTCGGTTCACACCGGGGAGCTGTTTTTT
TRBJ2-7	TRBV12-3/TRBV12-4	medium-sized	.	CASRYYEQYF	TGTGCCAGCAGGTATTACGAGCAGTACTTC
TRBJ2-1	TRBV27	.	.	CASTYGNEQFF	TGTGCCAGCACTTACGGCAATGAGCAGTTCTTC
TRBJ2-3	TRBV7-3	.	.	CASSSGIGVTDTQYF	TGTGCCAGCAGCTCGGGCATAGGAGTGACAGATACGCAGTATTTT
TRBJ2-1	TRBV2	.	TRBD2	CGLLAGRSGYEQFF	TGTGGCCTCTTAGCGGGAAGGTCGGGGTATGAGCAGTTCTTC
TRBJ1-3	TRBV15	many	TRBD1	CATSRVDRDSGNTIYF	TGTGCCACCAGCAGGGTTGACAGGGACTCTGGAAACACCATATATTTT
TRBJ2-2	TRBV20-1	.	.	CSARLRGTNTGELFF	TGCAGTGCTAGACTACGGGGGACGAACACCGGGGAGCTGTTTTTT
TRBJ2-1	TRBV3-1	medium-sized	.	CASSQDASPSSYNEQFF	TGTGCCAGCAGCCAAGATGCTAGCCCCAGCTCCTACAATGAGCAGTTCTTC
TRBJ1-2	TRBV12-3/TRBV12-4	.	.	CASSSGANYGYTF	TGTGCCAGCAGTTCGGGAGCTAACTATGGCTACACCTTC
TRBJ1-2	TRBV4-3	.	.	CASSQVTTAGYGYTF	TGCGCCAGCAGCCAAGTAACGACAGCGGGCTATGGCTACACCTTC